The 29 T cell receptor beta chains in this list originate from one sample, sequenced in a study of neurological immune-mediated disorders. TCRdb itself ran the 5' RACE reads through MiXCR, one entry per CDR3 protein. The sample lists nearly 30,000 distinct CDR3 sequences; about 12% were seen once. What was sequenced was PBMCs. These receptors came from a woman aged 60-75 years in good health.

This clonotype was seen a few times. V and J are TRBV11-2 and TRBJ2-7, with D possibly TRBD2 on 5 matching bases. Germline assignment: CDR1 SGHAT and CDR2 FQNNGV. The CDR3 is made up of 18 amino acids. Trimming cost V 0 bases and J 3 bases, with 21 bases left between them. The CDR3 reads CASSLDPLGEGNLYEQYF. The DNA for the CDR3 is TGTGCCAGCAGCTTAGACCCTCTCGGGGAAGGCAATCTCTACGAGCAGTACTTC.

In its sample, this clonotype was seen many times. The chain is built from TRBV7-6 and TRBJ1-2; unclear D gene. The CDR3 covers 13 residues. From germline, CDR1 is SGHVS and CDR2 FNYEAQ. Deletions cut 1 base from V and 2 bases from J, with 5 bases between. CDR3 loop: CASSLGENYGYTF. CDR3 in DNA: TGTGCCAGCAGCTTAGGGGAGAACTATGGCTACACCTTC.

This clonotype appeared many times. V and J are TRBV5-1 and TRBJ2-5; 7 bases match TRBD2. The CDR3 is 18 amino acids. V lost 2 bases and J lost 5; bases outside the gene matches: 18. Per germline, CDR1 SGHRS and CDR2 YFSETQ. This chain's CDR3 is CASSFNSPRSGISETQYF. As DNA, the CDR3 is TGCGCCAGCAGCTTCAATTCTCCAAGGAGCGGGATCTCGGAGACCCAGTACTTC.

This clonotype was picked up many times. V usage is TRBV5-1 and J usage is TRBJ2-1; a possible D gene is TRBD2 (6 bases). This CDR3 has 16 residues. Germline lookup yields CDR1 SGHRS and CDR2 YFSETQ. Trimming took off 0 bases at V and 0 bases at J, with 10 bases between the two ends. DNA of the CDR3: TGCGCCAGCAGCTTGGGCGGAGGGAGCTCCTACAATGAGCAGTTCTTC. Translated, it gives CASSLGGGSSYNEQFF.

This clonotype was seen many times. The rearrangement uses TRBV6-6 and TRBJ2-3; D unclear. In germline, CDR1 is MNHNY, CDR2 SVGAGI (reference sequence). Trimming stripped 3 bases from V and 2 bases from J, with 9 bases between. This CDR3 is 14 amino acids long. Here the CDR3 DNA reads TGTGCCAGCAGTTATGCCCGGACCACAGATACGCAGTATTTT. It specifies CASSYARTTDTQYF.

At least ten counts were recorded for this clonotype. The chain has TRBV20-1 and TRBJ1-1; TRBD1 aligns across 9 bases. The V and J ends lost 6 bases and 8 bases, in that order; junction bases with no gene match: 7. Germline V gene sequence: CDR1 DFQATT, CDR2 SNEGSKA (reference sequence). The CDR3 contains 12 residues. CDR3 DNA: TGCAGTGCGTCGGGACAGGGTAAGGAAGCTTTCTTT. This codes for CSASGQGKEAFF.

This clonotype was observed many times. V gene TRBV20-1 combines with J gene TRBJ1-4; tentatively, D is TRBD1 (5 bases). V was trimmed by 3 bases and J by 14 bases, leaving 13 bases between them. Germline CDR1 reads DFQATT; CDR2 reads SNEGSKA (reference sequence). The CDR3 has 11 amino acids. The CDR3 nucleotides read TGCAGTGCTAGTAGAGGGGAGGACCTGTTTTTT. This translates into CSASRGEDLFF.

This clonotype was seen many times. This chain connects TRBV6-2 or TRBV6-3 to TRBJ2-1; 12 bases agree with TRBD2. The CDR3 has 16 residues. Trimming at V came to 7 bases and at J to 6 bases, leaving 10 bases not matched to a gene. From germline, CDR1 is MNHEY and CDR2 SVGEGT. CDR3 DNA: TGTGCCAGCACCCACAGGGGGACTAGCGGGCGCAATGAGCAGTTCTTC. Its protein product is CASTHRGTSGRNEQFF.

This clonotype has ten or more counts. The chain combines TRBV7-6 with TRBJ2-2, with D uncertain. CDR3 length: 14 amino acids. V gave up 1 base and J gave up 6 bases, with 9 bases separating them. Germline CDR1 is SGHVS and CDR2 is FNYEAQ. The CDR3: CASSLVPSSGELFF. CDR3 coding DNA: TGTGCCAGCAGCTTAGTTCCCTCATCCGGGGAGCTGTTTTTT.

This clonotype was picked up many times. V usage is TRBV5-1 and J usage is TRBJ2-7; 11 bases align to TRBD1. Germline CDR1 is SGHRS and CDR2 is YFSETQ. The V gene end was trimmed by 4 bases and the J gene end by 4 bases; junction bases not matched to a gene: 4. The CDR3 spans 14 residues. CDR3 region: CASSRDRGVYEQYF. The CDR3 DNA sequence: TGCGCCAGCAGCCGGGACAGGGGGGTGTACGAGCAGTACTTC. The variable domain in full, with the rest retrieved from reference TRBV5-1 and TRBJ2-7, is KAGVTQTPRYLIKTRGQQVTLSCSPISGHRSVSWYQQTPGQGLQFLFEYFSETQRNKGNFPGRFSGRQFSNSRSEMNVSTLELGDSALYLCASSRDRGVYEQYFGPGTRLTVT.

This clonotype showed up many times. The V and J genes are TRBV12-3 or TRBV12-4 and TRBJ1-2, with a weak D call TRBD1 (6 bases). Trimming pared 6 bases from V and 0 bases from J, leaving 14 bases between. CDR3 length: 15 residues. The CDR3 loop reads CASRRGGAANYGYTF. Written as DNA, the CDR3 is TGTGCCAGCAGGAGAGGGGGGGCTGCTAACTATGGCTACACCTTC.

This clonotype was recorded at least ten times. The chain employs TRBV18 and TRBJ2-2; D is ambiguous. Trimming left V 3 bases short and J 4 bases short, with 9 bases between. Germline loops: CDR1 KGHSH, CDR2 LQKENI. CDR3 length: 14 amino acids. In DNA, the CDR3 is TGTGCCAGCTCACCTTTACTAAGCACCGGGGAGCTGTTTTTT. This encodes CASSPLLSTGELFF.

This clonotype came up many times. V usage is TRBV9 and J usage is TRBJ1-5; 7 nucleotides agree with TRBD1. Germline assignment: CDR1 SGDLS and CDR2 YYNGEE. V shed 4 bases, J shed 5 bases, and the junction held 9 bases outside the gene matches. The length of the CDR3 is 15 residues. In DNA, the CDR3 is TGTGCCAGCAGCCCTACAGGGGCGGAATATCAGCCCCAGCATTTT. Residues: CASSPTGAEYQPQHF.

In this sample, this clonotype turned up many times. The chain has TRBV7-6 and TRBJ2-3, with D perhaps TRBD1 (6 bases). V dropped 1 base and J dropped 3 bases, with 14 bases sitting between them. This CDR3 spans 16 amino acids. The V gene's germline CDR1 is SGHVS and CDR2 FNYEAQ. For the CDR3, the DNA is TGTGCCAGCAGCTTAGATAGGCAGGGGAAGACAGATACGCAGTATTTT. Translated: CASSLDRQGKTDTQYF. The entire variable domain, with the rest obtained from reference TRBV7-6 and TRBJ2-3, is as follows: GAGVSQSPRYKVTKRGQDVALRCDPISGHVSLYWYRQALGQGPEFLTYFNYEAQQDKSGLPNDRFSAERPEGSISTLTIQRTEQRDSAMYRCASSLDRQGKTDTQYFGPGTRLTVL.

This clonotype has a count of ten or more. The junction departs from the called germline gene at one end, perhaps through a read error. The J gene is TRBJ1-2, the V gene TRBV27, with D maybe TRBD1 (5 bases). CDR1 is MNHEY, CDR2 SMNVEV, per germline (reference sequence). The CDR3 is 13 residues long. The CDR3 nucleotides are TGTGCCAGCAGTCCGGGACTCAACTCTGGCTACACCTTC. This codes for CASSPGLNSGYTF.

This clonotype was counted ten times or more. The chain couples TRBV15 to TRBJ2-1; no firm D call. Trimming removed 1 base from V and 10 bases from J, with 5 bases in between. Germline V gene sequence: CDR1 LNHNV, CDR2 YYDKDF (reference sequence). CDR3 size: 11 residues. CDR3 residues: CATSRGFEQFF. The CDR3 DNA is TGTGCCACCAGCAGAGGGTTCGAGCAGTTCTTC.

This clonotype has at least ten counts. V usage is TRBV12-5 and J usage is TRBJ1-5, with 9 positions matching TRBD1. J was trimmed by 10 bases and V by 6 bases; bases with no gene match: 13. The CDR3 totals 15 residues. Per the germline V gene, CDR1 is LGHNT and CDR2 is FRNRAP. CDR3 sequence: CASGRTGAAQFPQHF. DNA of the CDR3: TGTGCTAGTGGGCGGACAGGGGCTGCCCAATTTCCCCAGCATTTT. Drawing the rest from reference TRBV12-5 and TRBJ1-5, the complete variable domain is DARVTQTPRHKVTEMGQEVTMRCQPILGHNTVFWYRQTMMQGLELLAYFRNRAPLDDSGMPKDRFSAEMPDATLATLKIQPSEPRDSAVYFCASGRTGAAQFPQHFGDGTRLSIL.

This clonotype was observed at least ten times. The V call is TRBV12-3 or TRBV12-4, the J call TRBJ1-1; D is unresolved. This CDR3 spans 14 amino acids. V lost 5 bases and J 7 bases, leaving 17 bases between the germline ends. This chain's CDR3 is CASSGAGGRGEAFF. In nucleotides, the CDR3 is TGTGCCAGCAGTGGTGCGGGCGGACGCGGTGAAGCTTTCTTT.

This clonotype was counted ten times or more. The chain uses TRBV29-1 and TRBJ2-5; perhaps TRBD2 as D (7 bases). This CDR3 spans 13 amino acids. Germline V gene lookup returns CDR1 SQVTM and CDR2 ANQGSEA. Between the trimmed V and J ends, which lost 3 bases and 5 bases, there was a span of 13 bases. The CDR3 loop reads CSVDSGGLETQYF. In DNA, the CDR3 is TGCAGCGTTGATTCGGGGGGCTTGGAGACCCAGTACTTC.

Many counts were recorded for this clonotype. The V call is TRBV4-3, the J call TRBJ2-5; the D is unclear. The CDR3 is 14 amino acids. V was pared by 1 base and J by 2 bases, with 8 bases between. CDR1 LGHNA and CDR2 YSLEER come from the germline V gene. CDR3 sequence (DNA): TGCGCCAGCAGCCAAGTTAATCGTCAAGAGACCCAGTACTTC. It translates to CASSQVNRQETQYF.

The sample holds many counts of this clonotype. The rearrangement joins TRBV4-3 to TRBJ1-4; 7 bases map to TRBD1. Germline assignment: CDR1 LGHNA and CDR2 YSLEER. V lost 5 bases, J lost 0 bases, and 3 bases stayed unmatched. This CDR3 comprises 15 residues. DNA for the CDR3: TGCGCCAGCAGCACTACAGGGGCAACTAATGAAAAACTGTTTTTT. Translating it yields CASSTTGATNEKLFF.

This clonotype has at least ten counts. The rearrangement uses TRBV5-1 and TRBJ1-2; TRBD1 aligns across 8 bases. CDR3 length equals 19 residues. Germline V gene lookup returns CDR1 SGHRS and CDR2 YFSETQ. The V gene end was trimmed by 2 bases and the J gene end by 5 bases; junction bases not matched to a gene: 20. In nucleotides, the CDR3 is TGCGCCAGCAGCTTAAGAAACCAAGGACAGGGCCAGGGGGCTTATGGCTACACCTTC. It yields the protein CASSLRNQGQGQGAYGYTF.

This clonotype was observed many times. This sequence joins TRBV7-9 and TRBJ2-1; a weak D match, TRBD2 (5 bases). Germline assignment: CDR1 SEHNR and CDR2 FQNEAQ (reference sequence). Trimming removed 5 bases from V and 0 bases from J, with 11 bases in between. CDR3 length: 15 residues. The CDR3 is CASSATKPSYNEQFF. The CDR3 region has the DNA TGTGCCAGCAGCGCGACTAAGCCCTCCTACAATGAGCAGTTCTTC. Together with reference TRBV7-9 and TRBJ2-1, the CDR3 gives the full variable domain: DTGVSQNPRHKITKRGQNVTFRCDPISEHNRLYWYRQTLGQGPEFLTYFQNEAQLEKSRLLSDRFSAERPKGSFSTLEIQRTEQGDSAMYLCASSATKPSYNEQFFGPGTRLTVL.

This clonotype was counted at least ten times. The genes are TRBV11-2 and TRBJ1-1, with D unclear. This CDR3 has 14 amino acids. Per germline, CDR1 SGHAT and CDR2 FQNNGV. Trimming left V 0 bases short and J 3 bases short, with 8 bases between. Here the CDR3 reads CASSLDSGYTEAFF. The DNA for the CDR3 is TGTGCCAGCAGCTTAGACTCCGGGTACACTGAAGCTTTCTTT.

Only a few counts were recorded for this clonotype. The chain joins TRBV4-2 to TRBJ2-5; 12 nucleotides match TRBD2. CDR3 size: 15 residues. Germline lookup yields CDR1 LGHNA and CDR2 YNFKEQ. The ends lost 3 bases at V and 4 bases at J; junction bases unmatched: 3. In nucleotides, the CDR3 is TGTGCCAGCAGCCACGAACTAGCGGGGGGAGAGACCCAGTACTTC. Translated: CASSHELAGGETQYF.

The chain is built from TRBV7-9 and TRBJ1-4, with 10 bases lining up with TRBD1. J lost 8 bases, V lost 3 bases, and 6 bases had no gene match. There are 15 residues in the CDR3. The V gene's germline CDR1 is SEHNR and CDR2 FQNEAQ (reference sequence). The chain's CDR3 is CASSLGTGVGEKLFF. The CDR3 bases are TGTGCCAGCAGCTTGGGGACAGGGGTCGGAGAAAAACTGTTTTTT.

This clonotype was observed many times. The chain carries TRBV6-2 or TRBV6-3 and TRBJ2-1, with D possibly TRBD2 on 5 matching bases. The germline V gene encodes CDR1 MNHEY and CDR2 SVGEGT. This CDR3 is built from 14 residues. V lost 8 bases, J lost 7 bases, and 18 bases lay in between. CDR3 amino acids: CASRHWAGGNEQFF. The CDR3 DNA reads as TGTGCCAGCCGTCACTGGGCGGGCGGGAATGAGCAGTTCTTC.

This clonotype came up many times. The CDR3, as DNA: TGTGCCAGCAGCGTTGGACAGATAAACACTGAAGCTTTCTTT. As protein: CASSVGQINTEAFF. The rearrangement uses TRBV5-5 and TRBJ1-1; perhaps TRBD1 as D (6 bases). Trimming took off 4 bases at V and 2 bases at J, with 12 bases between the two ends. Germline values: CDR1 SGHKS, CDR2 YYEKEE (reference sequence). The CDR3 has 14 residues.

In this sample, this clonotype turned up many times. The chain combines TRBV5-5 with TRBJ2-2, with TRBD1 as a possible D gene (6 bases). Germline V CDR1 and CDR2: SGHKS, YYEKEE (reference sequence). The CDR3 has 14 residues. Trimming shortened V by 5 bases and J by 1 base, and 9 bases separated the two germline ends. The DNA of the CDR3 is TGTGCCAGCAGGGGGACACGGAACACCGGGGAGCTGTTTTTT. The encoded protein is CASRGTRNTGELFF. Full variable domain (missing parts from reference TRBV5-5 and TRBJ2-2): DAGVTQSPTHLIKTRGQQVTLRCSPISGHKSVSWYQQVLGQGPQFIFQYYEKEERGRGNFPDRFSARQFPNYSSELNVNALLLGDSALYLCASRGTRNTGELFFGEGSRLTVL.